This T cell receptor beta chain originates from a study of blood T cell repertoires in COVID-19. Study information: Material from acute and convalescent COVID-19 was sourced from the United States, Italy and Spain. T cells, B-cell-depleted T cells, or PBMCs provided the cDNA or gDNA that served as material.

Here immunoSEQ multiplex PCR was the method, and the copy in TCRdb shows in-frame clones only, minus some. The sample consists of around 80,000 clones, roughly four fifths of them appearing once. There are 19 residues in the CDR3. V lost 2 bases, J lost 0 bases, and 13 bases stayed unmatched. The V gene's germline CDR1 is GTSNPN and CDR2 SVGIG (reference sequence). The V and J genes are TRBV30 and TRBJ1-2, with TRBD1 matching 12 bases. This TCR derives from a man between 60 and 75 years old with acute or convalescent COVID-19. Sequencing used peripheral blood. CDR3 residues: CAWSPIVGDRGRTNYGYTF. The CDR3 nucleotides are TGTGCCTGGAGTCCTATCGTTGGGGACAGGGGGCGAACTAACTATGGCTACACCTTC.